The clone carrying this TCR beta chain was recorded at least ten times. The antigen is unknown. This entry comes from a study of T cell repertoires in cytomegalovirus infection. On the study more broadly: Recently identified HLA-C-restricted and well-studied HLA-B-restricted CMV epitopes were used. TCR beta signatures that were public indicated CMV infection and matching HLA type.

MiXCR, run by TCRdb on the reads, gives a single entry per CDR3 protein. The sample has 20,000 or so distinct CDR3 sequences; more than 20% are singletons. Overall study results and limits: Public TCR beta family frequency separated CMV-and-HLA carriers, including in an independent cohort. There were HLA-C-restricted CMV-specific TCR beta clonotypes dominating the ex vivo response.

The sequencing used CD8+ T cells from cultured PBMCs, collected from culture after CMV antigen stimulation. This TCR came from a human donor in good health (CMV status not recorded). Some clones in this sample may be carry-over from other donors' samples.

CDR3 coding DNA: TGTGCCAGCAGCCATACCCAGGGAAATGAAGCTTTCTTT. Its translation is CASSHTQGNEAFF. The chain is built from TRBV4-2 and TRBJ1-1; D is possibly TRBD1 (5 bases). Germline V gene sequence: CDR1 LGHNA, CDR2 YNFKEQ. V was pared by 3 bases and J by 7 bases, with 12 bases between. The CDR3 has 13 amino acids.